The present entry profiles one T cell receptor (beta chain) with its context. Its target is not known. This entry belongs to a study of blood T cells in healthy people across ages. Findings and limits, study-wide: Donors of long life had a larger count of naive CD4+ cells and greater diversity than aged donors. TCR beta diversity per million T cells fell roughly linearly with age. Those diversity estimates obtained from one million T cells were thought to be underestimates.

Combining a sample-barcoded 5' primer with a J-beta primer mix, a second PCR ran for roughly 7 to 12 cycles. In TCRdb, the 5' RACE reads were re-called with MiXCR into one record per CDR3 protein. The sample includes around 750,000 distinct CDR3 sequences, about 55% seen only once; the top ten take roughly two fifths. The extraction recovered at least 5.5 micrograms of total RNA per sample. This receptor was taken from an older man in good health. Sequenced input: blood.

The CDR3 spells CASSRSLGQGNEQYF. The CDR3 bases are TGTGCCAGCAGCCGAAGCCTGGGACAGGGGAACGAGCAGTACTTC. The chain recombines TRBV3-1 with TRBJ2-7, with 10 bases that match TRBD1. With V trimmed by 4 bases and J by 5 bases, 8 bases remained unmatched. The germline V gene encodes CDR1 LGHDT and CDR2 YNNKEL (reference sequence). The CDR3 sequence is 15 residues long.